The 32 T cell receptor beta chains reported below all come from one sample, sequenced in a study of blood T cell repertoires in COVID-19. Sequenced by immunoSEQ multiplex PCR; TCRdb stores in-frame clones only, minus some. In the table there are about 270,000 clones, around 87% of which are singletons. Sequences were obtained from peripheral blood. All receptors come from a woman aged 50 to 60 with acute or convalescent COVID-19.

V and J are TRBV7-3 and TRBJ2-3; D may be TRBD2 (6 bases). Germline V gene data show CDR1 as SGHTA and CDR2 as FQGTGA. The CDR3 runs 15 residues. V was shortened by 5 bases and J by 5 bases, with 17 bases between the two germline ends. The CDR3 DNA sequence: TGTGCCAGCAGCCAGGGACTCCCCTTCGGAGATACGCAGTATTTT. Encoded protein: CASSQGLPFGDTQYF. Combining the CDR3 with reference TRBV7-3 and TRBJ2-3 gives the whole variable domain GAGVSQTPSNKVTEKGKYVELRCDPISGHTALYWYRQSLGQGPEFLIYFQGTGAADDSGLPNDRFFAVRPEGSVSTLKIQRTERGDSAVYLCASSQGLPFGDTQYFGPGTRLTVL.

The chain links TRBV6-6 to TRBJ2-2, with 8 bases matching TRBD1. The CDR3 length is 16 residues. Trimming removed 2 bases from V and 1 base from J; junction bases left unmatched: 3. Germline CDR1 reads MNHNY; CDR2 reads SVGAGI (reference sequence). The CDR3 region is CASSYTGTGNTGELFF. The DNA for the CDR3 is TGTGCCAGCAGTTACACCGGGACAGGGAACACCGGGGAGCTGTTTTTT.

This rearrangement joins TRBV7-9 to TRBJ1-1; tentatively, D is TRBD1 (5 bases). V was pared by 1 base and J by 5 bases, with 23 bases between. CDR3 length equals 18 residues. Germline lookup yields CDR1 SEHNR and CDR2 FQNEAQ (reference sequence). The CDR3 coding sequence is TGTGCCAGCAGCTTAGGGGAAGTCCGGCGCGGGGGGAGGACTGAAGCTTTCTTT. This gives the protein CASSLGEVRRGGRTEAFF.

The DNA of the CDR3 is TGCGCCAGCAGCTTGGCAGTAGGGACACCCTACGAGCAGTACTTC. Protein: CASSLAVGTPYEQYF. This chain joins TRBV5-1 and TRBJ2-7; weak D call: TRBD1 (6 bases). CDR1 SGHRS and CDR2 YFSETQ come from the germline V gene. Trimming removed 0 bases from V and 2 bases from J, with 12 bases in between. The length of the CDR3 is 15 residues.

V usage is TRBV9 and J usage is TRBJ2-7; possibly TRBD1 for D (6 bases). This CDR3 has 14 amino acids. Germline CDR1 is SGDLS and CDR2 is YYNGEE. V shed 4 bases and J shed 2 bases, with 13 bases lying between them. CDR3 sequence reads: CASSPYRQAYEQYF. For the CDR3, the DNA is TGTGCCAGCAGCCCCTACCGACAGGCCTACGAGCAGTACTTC.

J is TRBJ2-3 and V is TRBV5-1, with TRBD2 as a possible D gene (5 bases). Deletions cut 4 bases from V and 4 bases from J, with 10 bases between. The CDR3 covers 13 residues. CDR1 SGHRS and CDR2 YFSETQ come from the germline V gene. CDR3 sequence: CASSPMGADTQYF. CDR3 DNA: TGCGCCAGCAGCCCCATGGGAGCAGATACGCAGTATTTT.

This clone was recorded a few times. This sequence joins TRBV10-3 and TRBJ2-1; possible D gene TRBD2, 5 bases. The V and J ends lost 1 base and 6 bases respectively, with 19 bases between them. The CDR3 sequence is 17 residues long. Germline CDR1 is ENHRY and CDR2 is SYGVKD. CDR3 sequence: CAISEWASQAVGNEQFF. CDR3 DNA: TGTGCCATCAGTGAGTGGGCTAGCCAAGCTGTGGGCAATGAGCAGTTCTTC.

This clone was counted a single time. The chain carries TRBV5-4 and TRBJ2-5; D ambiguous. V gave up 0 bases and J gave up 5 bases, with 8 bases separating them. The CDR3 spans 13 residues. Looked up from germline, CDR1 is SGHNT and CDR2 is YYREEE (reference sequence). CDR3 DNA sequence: TGTGCCAGCAGCTTGGCCGTACTCGAGACCCAGTACTTC. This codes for CASSLAVLETQYF. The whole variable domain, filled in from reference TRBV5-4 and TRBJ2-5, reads ETGVTQSPTHLIKTRGQQVTLRCSSQSGHNTVSWYQQALGQGPQFIFQYYREEENGRGNFPPRFSGLQFPNYSSELNVNALELDDSALYLCASSLAVLETQYFGPGTRLLVL.

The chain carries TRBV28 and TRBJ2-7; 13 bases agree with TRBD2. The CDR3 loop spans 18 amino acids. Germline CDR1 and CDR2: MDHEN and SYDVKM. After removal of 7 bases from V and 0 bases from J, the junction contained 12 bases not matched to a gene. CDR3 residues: CASIPTPGLAGFSYEQYF. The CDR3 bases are TGTGCCAGCATCCCCACGCCGGGACTAGCGGGATTCTCCTACGAGCAGTACTTC. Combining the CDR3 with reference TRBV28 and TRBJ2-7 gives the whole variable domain DVKVTQSSRYLVKRTGEKVFLECVQDMDHENMFWYRQDPGLGLRLIYFSYDVKMKEKGDIPEGYSVSREKKERFSLILESASTNQTSMYLCASIPTPGLAGFSYEQYFGPGTRLTVT.

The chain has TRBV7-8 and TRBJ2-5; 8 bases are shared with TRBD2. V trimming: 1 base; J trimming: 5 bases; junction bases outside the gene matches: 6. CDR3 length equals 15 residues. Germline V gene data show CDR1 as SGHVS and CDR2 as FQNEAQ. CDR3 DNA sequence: TGTGCCAGCAGCTTAGTGGTTAGCGGGACGGAGACCCAGTACTTC. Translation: CASSLVVSGTETQYF. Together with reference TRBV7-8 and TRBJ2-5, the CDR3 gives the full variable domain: GAGVSQSPRYKVAKRGQDVALRCDPISGHVSLFWYQQALGQGPEFLTYFQNEAQLDKSGLPSDRFFAERPEGSVSTLKIQRTQQEDSAVYLCASSLVVSGTETQYFGPGTRLLVL.

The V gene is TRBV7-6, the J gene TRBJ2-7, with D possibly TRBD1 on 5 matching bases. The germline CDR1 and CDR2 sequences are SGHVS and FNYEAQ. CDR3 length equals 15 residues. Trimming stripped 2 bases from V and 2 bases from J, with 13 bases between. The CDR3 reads CASSLSAARAYEQYF. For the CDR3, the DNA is TGTGCCAGCAGCTTAAGTGCGGCCAGGGCCTACGAGCAGTACTTC.

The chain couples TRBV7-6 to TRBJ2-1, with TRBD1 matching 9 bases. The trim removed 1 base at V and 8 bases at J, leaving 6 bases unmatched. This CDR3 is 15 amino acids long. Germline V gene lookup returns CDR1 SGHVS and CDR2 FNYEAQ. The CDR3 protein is CASSLVRDRVHEQFF. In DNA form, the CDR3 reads TGTGCCAGCAGCTTAGTACGGGACAGGGTCCATGAGCAGTTCTTC.

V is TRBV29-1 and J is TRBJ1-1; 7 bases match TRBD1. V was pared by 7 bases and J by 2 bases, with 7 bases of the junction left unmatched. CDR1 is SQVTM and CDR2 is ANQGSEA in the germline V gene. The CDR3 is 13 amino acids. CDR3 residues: CSADTGVNTEAFF. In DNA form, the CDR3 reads TGCAGCGCTGATACAGGGGTCAACACTGAAGCTTTCTTT.

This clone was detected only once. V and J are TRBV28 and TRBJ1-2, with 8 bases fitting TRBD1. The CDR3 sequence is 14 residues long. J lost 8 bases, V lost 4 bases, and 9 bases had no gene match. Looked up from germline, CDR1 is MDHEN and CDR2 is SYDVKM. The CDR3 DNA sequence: TGTGCCAGCAGTTCCCCTACAGGGGGAGTAGGCTACACCTTC. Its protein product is CASSSPTGGVGYTF.

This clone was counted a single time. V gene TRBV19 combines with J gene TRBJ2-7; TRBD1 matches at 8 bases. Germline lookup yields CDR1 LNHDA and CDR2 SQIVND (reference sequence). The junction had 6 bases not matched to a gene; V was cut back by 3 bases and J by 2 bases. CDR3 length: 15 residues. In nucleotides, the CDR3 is TGTGCCAGTAGTATGGATGGACAGGGACCCTACGAGCAGTACTTC. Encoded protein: CASSMDGQGPYEQYF.

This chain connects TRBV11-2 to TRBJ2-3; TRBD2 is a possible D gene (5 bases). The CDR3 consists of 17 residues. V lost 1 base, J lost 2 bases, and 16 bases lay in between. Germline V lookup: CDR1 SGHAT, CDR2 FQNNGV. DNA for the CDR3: TGTGCCAGCAGCTTAGGGTTGTCGCGGGCATACACAGATACGCAGTATTTT. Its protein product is CASSLGLSRAYTDTQYF.

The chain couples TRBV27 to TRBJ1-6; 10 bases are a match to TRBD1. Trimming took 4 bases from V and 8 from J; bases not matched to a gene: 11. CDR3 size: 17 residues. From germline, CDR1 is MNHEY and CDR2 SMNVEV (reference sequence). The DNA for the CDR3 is TGTGCCAGCAGTTCGCCCCGGGACAGGGGACGGGATTCACCCCTCCACTTT. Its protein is CASSSPRDRGRDSPLHF.

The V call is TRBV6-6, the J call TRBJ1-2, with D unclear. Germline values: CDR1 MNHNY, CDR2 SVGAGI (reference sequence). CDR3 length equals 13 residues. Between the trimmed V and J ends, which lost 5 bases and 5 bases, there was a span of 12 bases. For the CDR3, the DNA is TGTGCCAGCAGTCAACCTCCGGGGTATGGCTACACCTTC. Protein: CASSQPPGYGYTF.

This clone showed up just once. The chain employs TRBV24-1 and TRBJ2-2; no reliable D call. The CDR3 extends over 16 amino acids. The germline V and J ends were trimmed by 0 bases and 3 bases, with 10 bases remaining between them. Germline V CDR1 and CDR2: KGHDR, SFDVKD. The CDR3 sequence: CATSDLDPADTGELFF. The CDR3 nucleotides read TGTGCCACCAGTGATTTGGATCCGGCGGACACCGGGGAGCTGTTTTTT.

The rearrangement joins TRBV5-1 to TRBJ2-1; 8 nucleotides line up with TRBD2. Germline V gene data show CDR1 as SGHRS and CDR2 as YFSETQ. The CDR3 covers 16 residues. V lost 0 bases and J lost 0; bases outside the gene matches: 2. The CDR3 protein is CASSLAAGASYNEQFF. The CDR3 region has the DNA TGCGCCAGCAGCTTGGCAGCGGGAGCCTCCTACAATGAGCAGTTCTTC.

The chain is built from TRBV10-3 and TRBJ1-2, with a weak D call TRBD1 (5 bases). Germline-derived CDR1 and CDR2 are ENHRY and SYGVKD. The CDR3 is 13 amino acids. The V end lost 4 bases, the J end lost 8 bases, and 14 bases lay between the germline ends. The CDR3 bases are TGTGCCATCAGTGTTGACGGACAAGGAGGCTACACCTTC. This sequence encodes CAISVDGQGGYTF.

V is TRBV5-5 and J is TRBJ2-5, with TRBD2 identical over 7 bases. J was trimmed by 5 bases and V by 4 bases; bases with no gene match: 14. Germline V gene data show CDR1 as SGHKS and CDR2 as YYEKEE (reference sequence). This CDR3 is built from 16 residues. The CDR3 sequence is CASSPGGAGLGETQYF. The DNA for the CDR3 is TGTGCCAGCAGCCCGGGGGGAGCGGGTCTCGGGGAGACCCAGTACTTC.

The CDR3 spells CASSPLQGNEQFF. The CDR3 nucleotides read TGTGCCAGCTCACCACTACAGGGAAATGAGCAGTTCTTC. This chain uses TRBV18 with TRBJ2-1; D might be TRBD1 (6 bases). The CDR3 consists of 13 residues. Germline CDR1 reads KGHSH; CDR2 reads LQKENI. V was pared by 1 base and J by 7 bases, with 8 bases between.

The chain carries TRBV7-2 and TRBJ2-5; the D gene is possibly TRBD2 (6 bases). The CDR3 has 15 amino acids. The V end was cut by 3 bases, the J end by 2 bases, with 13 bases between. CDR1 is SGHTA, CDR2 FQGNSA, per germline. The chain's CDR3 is CASSFLAGIQETQYF. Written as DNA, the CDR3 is TGTGCCAGCAGCTTTCTCGCGGGGATACAAGAGACCCAGTACTTC.

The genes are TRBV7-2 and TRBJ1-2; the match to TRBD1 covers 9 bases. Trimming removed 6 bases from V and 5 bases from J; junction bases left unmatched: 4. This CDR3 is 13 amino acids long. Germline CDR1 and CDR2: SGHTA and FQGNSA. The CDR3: CASRWTGDYGYTF. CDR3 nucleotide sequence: TGTGCCAGCAGATGGACAGGGGATTATGGCTACACCTTC. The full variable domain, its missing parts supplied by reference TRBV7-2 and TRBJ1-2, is GAGVSQSPSNKVTEKGKDVELRCDPISGHTALYWYRQSLGQGLEFLIYFQGNSAPDKSGLPSDRFSAERTGGSVSTLTIQRTQQEDSAVYLCASRWTGDYGYTFGSGTRLTVV.

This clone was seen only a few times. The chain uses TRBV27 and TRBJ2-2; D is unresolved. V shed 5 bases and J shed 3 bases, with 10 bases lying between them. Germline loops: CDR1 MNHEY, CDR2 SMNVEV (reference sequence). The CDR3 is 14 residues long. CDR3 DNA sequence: TGTGCCAGCAGTCATCCCCGGTACACCGGGGAGCTGTTTTTT. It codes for CASSHPRYTGELFF.

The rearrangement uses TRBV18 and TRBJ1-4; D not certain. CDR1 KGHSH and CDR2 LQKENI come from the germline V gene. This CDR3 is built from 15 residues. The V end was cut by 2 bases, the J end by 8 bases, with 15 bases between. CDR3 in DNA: TGTGCCAGCTCACCAAGTCCCTCAGGAAAAGAAAAACTGTTTTTT. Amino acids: CASSPSPSGKEKLFF.

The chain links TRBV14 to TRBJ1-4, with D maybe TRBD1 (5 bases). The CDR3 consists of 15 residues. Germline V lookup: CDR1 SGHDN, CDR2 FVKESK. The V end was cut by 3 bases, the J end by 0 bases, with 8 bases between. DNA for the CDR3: TGTGCCAGCAGCCACCTGACAGCAACTAATGAAAAACTGTTTTTT. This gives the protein CASSHLTATNEKLFF. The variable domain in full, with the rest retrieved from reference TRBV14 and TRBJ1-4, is EAGVTQFPSHSVIEKGQTVTLRCDPISGHDNLYWYRRVMGKEIKFLLHFVKESKQDESGMPNNRFLAERTGGTYSTLKVQPAELEDSGVYFCASSHLTATNEKLFFGSGTQLSVL.

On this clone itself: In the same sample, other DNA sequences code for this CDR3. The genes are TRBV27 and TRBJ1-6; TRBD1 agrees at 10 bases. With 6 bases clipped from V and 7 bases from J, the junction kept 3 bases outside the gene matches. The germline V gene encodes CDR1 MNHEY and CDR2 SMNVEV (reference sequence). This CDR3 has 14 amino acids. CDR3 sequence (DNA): TGTGCCAGCAGCTGGGACAGGGGAAATTCACCCCTCCACTTT. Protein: CASSWDRGNSPLHF.

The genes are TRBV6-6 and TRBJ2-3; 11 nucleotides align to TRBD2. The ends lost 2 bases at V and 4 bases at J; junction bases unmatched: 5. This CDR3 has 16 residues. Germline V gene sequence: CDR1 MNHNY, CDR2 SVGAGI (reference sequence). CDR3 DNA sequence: TGTGCCAGCAGTTACCCGACTAGCGGGAACGCAGATACGCAGTATTTT. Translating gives CASSYPTSGNADTQYF.

The CDR3 bases are TGTGCCAGCAGCCCCTTAGGGACAGGGGCTTATGGCTACACCTTC. It specifies CASSPLGTGAYGYTF. V and J are TRBV28 and TRBJ1-2; TRBD1 matches at 10 bases. CDR3 size: 15 residues. The V gene's germline CDR1 is MDHEN and CDR2 SYDVKM. Trimming at V came to 6 bases and at J to 5 bases, leaving 9 bases not matched to a gene.

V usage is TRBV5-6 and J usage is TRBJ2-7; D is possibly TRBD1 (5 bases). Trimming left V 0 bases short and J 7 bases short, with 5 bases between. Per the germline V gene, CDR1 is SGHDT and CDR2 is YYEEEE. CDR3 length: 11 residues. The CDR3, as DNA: TGTGCCAGCAGCTTGGACAGGGAGCAGTACTTC. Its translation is CASSLDREQYF. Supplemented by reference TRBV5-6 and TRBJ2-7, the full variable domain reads DAGVTQSPTHLIKTRGQQVTLRCSPKSGHDTVSWYQQALGQGPQFIFQYYEEEERQRGNFPDRFSGHQFPNYSSELNVNALLLGDSALYLCASSLDREQYFGPGTRLTVT.